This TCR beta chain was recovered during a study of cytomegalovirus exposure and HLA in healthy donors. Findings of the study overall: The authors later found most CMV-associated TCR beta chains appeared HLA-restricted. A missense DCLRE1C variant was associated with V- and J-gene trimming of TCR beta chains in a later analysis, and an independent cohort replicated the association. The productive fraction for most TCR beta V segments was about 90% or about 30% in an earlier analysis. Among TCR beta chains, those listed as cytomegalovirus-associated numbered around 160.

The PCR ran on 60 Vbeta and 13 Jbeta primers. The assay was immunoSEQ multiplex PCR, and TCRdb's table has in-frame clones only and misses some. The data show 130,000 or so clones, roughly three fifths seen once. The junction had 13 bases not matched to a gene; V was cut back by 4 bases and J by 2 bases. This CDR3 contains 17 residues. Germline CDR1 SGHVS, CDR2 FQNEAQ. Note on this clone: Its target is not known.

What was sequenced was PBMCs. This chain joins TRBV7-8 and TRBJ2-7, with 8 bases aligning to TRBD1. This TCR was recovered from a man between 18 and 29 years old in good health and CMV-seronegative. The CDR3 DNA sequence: TGTGCCAGCAGCTCCAACCCACAGGGGGTGGGCCCCTACGAGCAGTACTTC. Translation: CASSSNPQGVGPYEQYF.